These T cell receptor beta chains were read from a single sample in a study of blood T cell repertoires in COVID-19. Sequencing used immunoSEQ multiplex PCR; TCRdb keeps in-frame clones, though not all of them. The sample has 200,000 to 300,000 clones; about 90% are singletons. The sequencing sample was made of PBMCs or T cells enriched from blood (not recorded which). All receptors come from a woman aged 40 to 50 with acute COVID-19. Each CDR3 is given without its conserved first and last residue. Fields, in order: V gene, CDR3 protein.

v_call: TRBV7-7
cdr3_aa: ASSSGGGTDTQY

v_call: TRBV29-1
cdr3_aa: SVGATGVAAF

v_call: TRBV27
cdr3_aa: ASSILAGGRYYEQF

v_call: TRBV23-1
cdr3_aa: ASSPGQGFSEAF

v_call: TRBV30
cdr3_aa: AWSTGGGEQY

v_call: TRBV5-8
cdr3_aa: ASNPRTGSNEKLF

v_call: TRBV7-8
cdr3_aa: ASSPPISGLYNEQF

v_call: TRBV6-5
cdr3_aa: ASSYEGGGYEQY

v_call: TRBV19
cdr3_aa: ASSMGQGSGEQF

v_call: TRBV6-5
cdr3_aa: ASSRRDYNEQF

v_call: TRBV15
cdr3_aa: ATSTRGTSGYEQY

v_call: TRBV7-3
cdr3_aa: ASSFRGLGSGANVLT

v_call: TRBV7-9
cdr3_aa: ASSLVALFETQY

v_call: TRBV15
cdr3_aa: ATSTQTSGRPSYNEQF

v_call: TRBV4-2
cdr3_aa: ASSQKSPPTSAKDEQY

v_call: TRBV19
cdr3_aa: ASRRTGATNEKLF

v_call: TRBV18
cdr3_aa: ASSHGKPNQPQH

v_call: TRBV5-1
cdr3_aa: ASSIASGRAFTPYNEQF

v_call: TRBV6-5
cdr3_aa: ASITHSGNTEAF

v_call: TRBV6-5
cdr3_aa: ASNGGDQGARGYT

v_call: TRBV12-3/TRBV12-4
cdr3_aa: ASSRDGKLF

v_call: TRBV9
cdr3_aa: ASSVGGSTNEKLF

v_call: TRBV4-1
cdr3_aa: ASSPTPVDQPQH

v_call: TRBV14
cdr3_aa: ASSRLPKGARETEAF

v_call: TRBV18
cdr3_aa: ASSPPSGGGGNTIY

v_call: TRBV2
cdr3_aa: ASSELGQGPTSGYEQY

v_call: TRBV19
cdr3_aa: ASSKGAGVNNEQF

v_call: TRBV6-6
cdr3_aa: ASSHPTGTNQPQH

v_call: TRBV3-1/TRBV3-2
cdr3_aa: ASSLEGGTVGVATQY

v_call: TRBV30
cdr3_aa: AWSVGQLYEQY

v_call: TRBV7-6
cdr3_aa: ASSLALREGYNEQF

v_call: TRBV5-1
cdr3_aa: ASSFGVRGYT

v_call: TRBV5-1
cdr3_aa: ASSLERDFDNEQF

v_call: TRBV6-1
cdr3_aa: ASSDTPVMNTEAF

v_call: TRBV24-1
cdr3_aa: ATSDPDRTQETQY

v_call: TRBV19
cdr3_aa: ATGQGTGSPLH

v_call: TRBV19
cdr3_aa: ASSLTTGAGNTIY

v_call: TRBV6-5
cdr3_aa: ASSAAEVTYEQY

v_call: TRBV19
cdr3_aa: ASSASGSSTDTQY

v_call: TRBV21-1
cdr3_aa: ASSKTSGPFTDTQY

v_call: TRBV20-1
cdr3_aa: SATLTDTQY

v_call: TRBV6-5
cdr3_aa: ASSYLSGSGYETQY

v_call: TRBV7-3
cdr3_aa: ASSLDLEGSNEQF

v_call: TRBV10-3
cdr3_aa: AIKSGTGGEFSGANVLT

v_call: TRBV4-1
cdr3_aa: ASSQDRGVGGYT

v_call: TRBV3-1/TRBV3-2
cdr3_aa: ASSQGTVLETQY

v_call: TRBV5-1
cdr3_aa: ASSLGGLYNEQF

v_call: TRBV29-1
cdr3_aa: SVAGDGPQH

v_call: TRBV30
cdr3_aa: AWLALSSYNEQF

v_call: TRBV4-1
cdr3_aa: ASSQGGLSYEQY